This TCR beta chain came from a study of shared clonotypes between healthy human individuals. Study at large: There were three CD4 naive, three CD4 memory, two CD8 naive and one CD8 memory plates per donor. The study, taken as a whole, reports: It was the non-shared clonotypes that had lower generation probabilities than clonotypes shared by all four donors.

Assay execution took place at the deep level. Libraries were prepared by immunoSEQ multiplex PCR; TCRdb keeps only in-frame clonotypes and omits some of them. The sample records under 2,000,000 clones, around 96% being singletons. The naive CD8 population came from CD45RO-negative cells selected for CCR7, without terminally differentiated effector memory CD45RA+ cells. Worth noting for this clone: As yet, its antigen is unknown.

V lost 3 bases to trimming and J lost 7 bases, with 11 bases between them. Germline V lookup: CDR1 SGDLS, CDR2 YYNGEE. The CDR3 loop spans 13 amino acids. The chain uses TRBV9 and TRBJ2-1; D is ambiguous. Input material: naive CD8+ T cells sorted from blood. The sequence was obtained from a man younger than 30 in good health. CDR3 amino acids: CASSAPRSNEQFF. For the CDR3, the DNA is TGTGCCAGCAGCGCCCCCCGTTCGAATGAGCAGTTCTTC. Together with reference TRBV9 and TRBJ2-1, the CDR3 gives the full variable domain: DSGVTQTPKHLITATGQRVTLRCSPRSGDLSVYWYQQSLDQGLQFLIQYYNGEERAKGNILERFSAQQFPDLHSELNLSSLELGDSALYFCASSAPRSNEQFFGPGTRLTVL.